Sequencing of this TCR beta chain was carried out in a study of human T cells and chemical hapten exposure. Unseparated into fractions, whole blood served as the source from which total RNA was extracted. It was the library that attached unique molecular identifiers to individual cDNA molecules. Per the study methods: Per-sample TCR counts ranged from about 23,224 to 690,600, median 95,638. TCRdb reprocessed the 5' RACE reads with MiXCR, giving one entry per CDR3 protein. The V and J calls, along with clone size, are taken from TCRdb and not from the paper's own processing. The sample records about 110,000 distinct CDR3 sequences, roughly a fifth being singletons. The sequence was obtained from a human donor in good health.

The CDR3 DNA is TGTGCCTGGACCCGAAAACAGGGTGCACCCCTCCACTTT. This translates into CAWTRKQGAPLHF. The rearrangement uses TRBV30 and TRBJ1-6; D perhaps matches TRBD1 (6 bases). Trimming cost V 4 bases and J 11 bases, with 15 bases left between them. There are 13 residues in the CDR3. Germline assignment: CDR1 GTSNPN and CDR2 SVGIG (reference sequence).